The 25 T cell receptor beta chains below come from one sample, sequenced in a study of T-cell memory formation after mild COVID-19. TCRdb reanalysed the 5' RACE reads using MiXCR and keeps one entry per CDR3 protein. Among roughly 550,000 distinct CDR3 sequences, about a fifth were seen once, and the ten largest hold around 12%. Sequenced material: PBMCs or a T cell subset sorted from them (not recorded which). Every receptor here comes from an adult woman who had mild COVID-19 (a few samples of this study predate the infection). Cell type and time point are not known.

This clonotype was counted a few times. The chain links TRBV7-2 to TRBJ1-5; 8 bases are a match to TRBD1. This CDR3 spans 16 amino acids. Looked up from germline, CDR1 is SGHTA and CDR2 is FQGNSA. Germline trimming cut 5 bases from V and 5 bases from J; bases unmatched to any gene: 11. Written as DNA, the CDR3 is TGTGCCAGCAGCCCGGAGAGCCAGGGGGCCTATCAGCCCCAGCATTTT. Amino acid sequence: CASSPESQGAYQPQHF.

This clonotype was seen a handful of times. The chain employs TRBV7-3 and TRBJ1-1; a weak D match, TRBD1 (6 bases). Trimming removed 2 bases at V and 3 bases at J, with 10 bases between. Per germline, CDR1 SGHTA and CDR2 FQGTGA. The CDR3 totals 14 residues. The CDR3 spells CASSLGGQDTEAFF. In DNA form, the CDR3 reads TGTGCCAGCAGCTTAGGGGGGCAGGACACTGAAGCTTTCTTT.

A single count supports this clonotype. The chain couples TRBV6-5 to TRBJ1-1; 8 bases agree with TRBD1. Trimming removed 6 bases from V and 1 base from J; junction bases left unmatched: 7. The CDR3 has 15 amino acids. The germline V gene encodes CDR1 MNHEY and CDR2 SVGAGI. This chain's CDR3 is CASSRFTGGNTEAFF. CDR3 DNA sequence: TGTGCCAGCAGCCGCTTCACAGGGGGGAACACTGAAGCTTTCTTT.

This sequence joins TRBV12-3 or TRBV12-4 and TRBJ1-5; a weak D match, TRBD1 (5 bases). The CDR3 contains 14 residues. V lost 6 bases, J lost 6 bases, and 15 bases lay in between. The CDR3 is CASSPRGSGQPQHF. Here the CDR3 DNA reads TGTGCCAGCAGCCCCCGGGGCTCAGGTCAGCCCCAGCATTTT.

This clonotype has just a few counts. J is TRBJ2-5 and V is TRBV4-3, with 7 bases aligning to TRBD2. Losses at the gene ends were 0 bases for V and 5 bases for J; bases not matched to a gene: 9. This CDR3 is 16 amino acids long. In germline, CDR1 is LGHNA, CDR2 YSLEER. CDR3 sequence (DNA): TGCGCCAGCAGCCAAGATGGAGGGAGGGCCGGGGAGACCCAGTACTTC. As protein: CASSQDGGRAGETQYF.

This chain uses TRBV7-9 with TRBJ1-1; D is undetermined. Trimming took off 6 bases at V and 4 bases at J, with 12 bases between the two ends. This CDR3 region has 13 residues. Germline-derived CDR1 and CDR2 are SEHNR and FQNEAQ (reference sequence). CDR3 DNA: TGTGCCAGCAGTCCGGTCAGGACCACTGAAGCTTTCTTT. This sequence encodes CASSPVRTTEAFF.

The V gene is TRBV20-1, the J gene TRBJ1-5; 7 bases are a match to TRBD1. The CDR3 has 17 amino acids. From germline, CDR1 is DFQATT and CDR2 SNEGSKA (reference sequence). Unmatched junction bases numbered 13, after V lost 3 bases and J lost 2 bases. The CDR3: CSARDFTGAGGNQPQHF. The DNA of the CDR3 is TGCAGTGCTAGGGACTTTACAGGGGCCGGGGGCAATCAGCCCCAGCATTTT.

This clonotype was counted between two and nine times. The chain carries TRBV24-1 and TRBJ2-1; 10 bases are a match to TRBD2. Germline trimming cut 1 base from V and 7 bases from J; bases unmatched to any gene: 6. Germline loops: CDR1 KGHDR, CDR2 SFDVKD. CDR3 size: 16 residues. CDR3 DNA: TGTGCCACCAGTGATTTCGCCAGCGGGGGGGGAAATGAGCAGTTCTTC. Its translation is CATSDFASGGGNEQFF.

This clonotype was seen a handful of times. The chain is built from TRBV12-3 or TRBV12-4 and TRBJ2-1, with 10 bases matching TRBD1. V lost 5 bases and J lost 2; bases outside the gene matches: 6. The CDR3 is made up of 16 amino acids. The CDR3 DNA reads as TGTGCCAGCAGTCAGGGGACAGGGGCGACCTACAATGAGCAGTTCTTC. The encoded protein is CASSQGTGATYNEQFF.

This clonotype showed up just a few times. This chain links TRBV6-5 with TRBJ2-7, with 15 bases matching TRBD2. From germline, CDR1 is MNHEY and CDR2 SVGAGI. This CDR3 has 19 amino acids. J was trimmed by 0 bases and V by 0 bases; bases with no gene match: 6. The CDR3 DNA reads TGTGCCAGCAGTTACTCGGGACTAGCGGGAGGCCAAAGCTCCTACGAGCAGTACTTC. Residues: CASSYSGLAGGQSSYEQYF.

The rearrangement uses TRBV4-2 and TRBJ2-7; D is possibly TRBD2 (6 bases). Germline V gene data show CDR1 as LGHNA and CDR2 as YNFKEQ. This CDR3 is built from 15 residues. Trimming shortened V by 6 bases and J by 2 bases, and 17 bases separated the two germline ends. Here the CDR3 reads CASSLRDSSTYEQYF. The DNA of the CDR3 is TGTGCCAGCAGTTTACGGGACTCGAGCACCTACGAGCAGTACTTC.

The sample holds a few counts of this clonotype. This chain links TRBV5-1 with TRBJ2-3; possible D gene TRBD1, 5 bases. The CDR3 spans 13 residues. CDR1 SGHRS and CDR2 YFSETQ come from the germline V gene. The V gene lost 4 bases and the J gene lost 6 bases, with 12 bases spanning the gap. The CDR3 region has the DNA TGCGCCAGCAGCGCTCCTTCAGGGGATACGCAGTATTTT. Protein: CASSAPSGDTQYF.

Only a few counts were recorded for this clonotype. This chain links TRBV6-2 or TRBV6-3 with TRBJ1-3; D call uncertain. The CDR3 covers 14 residues. Germline values: CDR1 MNHEY, CDR2 SVGEGT. The V end lost 6 bases, the J end lost 0 bases, and 9 bases lay between the germline ends. The CDR3 region is CASRSAYSGNTIYF. The CDR3 coding sequence is TGTGCCAGCAGGAGCGCCTACTCTGGAAACACCATATATTTT.

This clonotype came up once. V is TRBV6-5 and J is TRBJ2-7; D is uncertain. The CDR3 is 12 residues long. V was pared by 8 bases and J by 6 bases, with 14 bases between. Germline lookup yields CDR1 MNHEY and CDR2 SVGAGI. The CDR3 sequence: CASSSGQSEQYF. For the CDR3, the DNA is TGTGCCAGCTCCTCGGGCCAGAGCGAGCAGTACTTC.

The chain employs TRBV4-1 and TRBJ1-2; D call uncertain. Germline lookup yields CDR1 MGHRA and CDR2 YSYEKL. The CDR3 totals 15 residues. Trimming cost V 0 bases and J 7 bases, with 15 bases left between them. The CDR3 DNA is TGCGCCAGCAGCCAAGACCGGGCTCTAGCCTCTGGCTACACCTTC. Translation gives CASSQDRALASGYTF.

The V and J genes are TRBV19 and TRBJ2-1; 10 bases line up with TRBD2. CDR1 and CDR2 (germline): LNHDA, SQIVND (reference sequence). The CDR3 runs to 20 residues. Trimming took 3 bases from V and 0 from J; bases not matched to a gene: 14. CDR3 in amino acids: CASSIRGRTSGEISYNEQFF. CDR3 coding DNA: TGTGCCAGTAGTATCAGGGGCCGGACTAGCGGAGAGATCTCCTACAATGAGCAGTTCTTC.

This clonotype was picked up a small number of times. V usage is TRBV12-3 or TRBV12-4 and J usage is TRBJ1-1; a possible D gene is TRBD1 (5 bases). The CDR3 spans 15 residues. Trimming removed 2 bases at V and 1 base at J, with 11 bases between. CDR3 bases: TGTGCCAGCAGTTTATTCCCAGGGACGAACACTGAAGCTTTCTTT. Translation: CASSLFPGTNTEAFF.

The chain recombines TRBV7-2 with TRBJ2-7; D not resolved. This CDR3 is 13 amino acids long. V lost 10 bases and J lost 7, with 20 bases in between. In germline, CDR1 is SGHTA, CDR2 FQGNSA. CDR3 amino acids: CATKDRPDGEQYF. The CDR3 coding sequence is TGTGCCACCAAGGACCGCCCGGATGGGGAGCAGTACTTC.

This clonotype came up a few times. J is TRBJ1-1 and V is TRBV9; tentatively, D is TRBD1 (5 bases). The ends were cut back, 5 bases at V and 0 bases at J, with 14 bases in the middle. This CDR3 is 15 amino acids long. Germline values: CDR1 SGDLS, CDR2 YYNGEE. Here the CDR3 reads CASRSIGGMNTEAFF. In DNA form, the CDR3 reads TGTGCCAGCAGGTCCATCGGGGGGATGAACACTGAAGCTTTCTTT. Filled out from reference TRBV9 and TRBJ1-1, the complete variable domain reads DSGVTQTPKHLITATGQRVTLRCSPRSGDLSVYWYQQSLDQGLQFLIQYYNGEERAKGNILERFSAQQFPDLHSELNLSSLELGDSALYFCASRSIGGMNTEAFFGQGTRLTVV.

This clonotype was detected many times. The chain has TRBV20-1 and TRBJ2-5; D ambiguous. The CDR3 runs 15 residues. Germline V gene lookup returns CDR1 DFQATT and CDR2 SNEGSKA (reference sequence). V gave up 7 bases and J gave up 4 bases, with 22 bases separating them. The CDR3 spells CSVLRTADSGETQYF. For the CDR3, the DNA is TGCAGTGTTCTACGGACCGCAGATTCCGGAGAGACCCAGTACTTC.

V usage is TRBV9 and J usage is TRBJ2-2, with TRBD2 identical over 8 bases. V lost 0 bases and J lost 0; bases outside the gene matches: 4. CDR3 length equals 17 residues. Germline V CDR1 and CDR2: SGDLS, YYNGEE. CDR3: CASSVASGHANTGELFF. CDR3 nucleotides: TGTGCCAGCAGCGTAGCTAGCGGGCACGCGAACACCGGGGAGCTGTTTTTT.

This clonotype was observed a handful of times. The chain carries TRBV7-9 and TRBJ1-1, with a weak D call TRBD1 (5 bases). V lost 2 bases to trimming and J lost 4 bases, with 8 bases between them. Per the germline V gene, CDR1 is SEHNR and CDR2 is FQNEAQ (reference sequence). The length of the CDR3 is 13 residues. Written as DNA, the CDR3 is TGTGCCAGCAGCTTACGGGGGATCACTGAAGCTTTCTTT. Residues: CASSLRGITEAFF.

Concerning this clonotype: The junction differs from germline at one of its ends, possibly a read error. The J gene is TRBJ1-1, the V gene TRBV2; no clear D gene. CDR1 and CDR2 (germline): SNHLY, FYNNEI. The CDR3 is made up of 11 amino acids. In DNA form, the CDR3 reads TGTGCCAGCAGTGAACGGAGGCCCTTGGACTTT. Translation gives CASSERRPLDF.

The rearrangement links TRBV14 to TRBJ1-6; D possibly corresponds to TRBD1 (5 bases). This CDR3 is built from 12 residues. Trimming removed 4 bases at V and 10 bases at J, with 8 bases between. Per the germline V gene, CDR1 is SGHDN and CDR2 is FVKESK. The CDR3 sequence: CASSPWGSPLHF. In DNA form, the CDR3 reads TGTGCCAGCAGCCCTTGGGGCTCACCCCTCCACTTT.

The chain recombines TRBV12-3 or TRBV12-4 with TRBJ1-2; 7 nucleotides line up with TRBD1. V was pared by 1 base and J by 2 bases, with 4 bases of the junction left unmatched. The CDR3 sequence is 15 residues long. CDR3: CASSLVAQGNYGYTF. CDR3 sequence (DNA): TGTGCCAGCAGTTTAGTGGCACAGGGGAACTATGGCTACACCTTC.